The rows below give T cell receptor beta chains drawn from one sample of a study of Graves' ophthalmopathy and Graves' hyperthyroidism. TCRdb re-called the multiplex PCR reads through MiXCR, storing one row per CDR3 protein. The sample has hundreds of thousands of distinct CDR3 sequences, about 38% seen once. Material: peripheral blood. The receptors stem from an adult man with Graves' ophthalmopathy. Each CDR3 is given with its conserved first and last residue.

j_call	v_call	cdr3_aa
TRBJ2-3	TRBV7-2	CASSTETDTQYF
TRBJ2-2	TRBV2	CASSEEWAAAGELFF
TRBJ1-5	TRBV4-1	CASSEQGLSQPQHF
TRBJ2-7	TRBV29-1	CSVDQTGTGDYEQYF
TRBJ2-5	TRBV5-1	CASSLDPDGVGETQYF
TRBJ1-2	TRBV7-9	CASSLARTANYGYTF
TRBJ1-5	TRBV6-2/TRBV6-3	CASTVWTNQPQHF
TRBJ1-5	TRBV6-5	CASSYSGTGGNQPQHF
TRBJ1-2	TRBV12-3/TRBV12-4	CASRLGPDYGYTF
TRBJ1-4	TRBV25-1	CASREEGTKEEKLFF
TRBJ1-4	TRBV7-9	CASSFVVRAGVQEKLFF
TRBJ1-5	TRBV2	CASSRDGLYQPQHF
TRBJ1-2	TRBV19	CASSPHRVTGYTF
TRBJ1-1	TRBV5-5	CASSSIGAEEAEAFF
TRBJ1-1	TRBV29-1	CSVGTGKTEAFF
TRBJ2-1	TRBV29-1	CSVLTSGNNEQFF
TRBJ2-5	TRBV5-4	CASSLWRGGFPTQYF
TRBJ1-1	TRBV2	CASSDERFTEAFF
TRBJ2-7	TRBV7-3	CATPFPIDEQYF
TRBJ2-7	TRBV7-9	CASSSPAGTSGGYEQHF
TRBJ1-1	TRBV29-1	CSALGQPYTEAFF
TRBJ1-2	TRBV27	CASRSGGANYGYTF
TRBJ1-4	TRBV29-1	CSASGKLFF
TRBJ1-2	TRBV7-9	CASNVGQAYGYTF
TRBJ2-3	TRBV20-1	CSANLLKATDTQYF
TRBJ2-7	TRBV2	CASSVTGLFTLAYPYEQYF
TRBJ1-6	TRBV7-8	CAWSLRDRDNSPLHF
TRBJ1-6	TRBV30	CAWTGGPNSPLHF
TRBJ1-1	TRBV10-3	CAISRESMNTEAFF
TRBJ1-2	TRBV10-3	CATQDGLDYYGYTF
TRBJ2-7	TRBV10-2	CASSPGWSVEQYF
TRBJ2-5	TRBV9	CASSANRGPPETQYF
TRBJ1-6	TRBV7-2	CASRISQRDSHLPLHF
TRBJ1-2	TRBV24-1	CATSSGHIYGYTF
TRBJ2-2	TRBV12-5	CASGLQGPMNTGELFF
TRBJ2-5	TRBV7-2	CASTPRGGIQETQYF
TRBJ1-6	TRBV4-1	CASSYRDRVPPLHF
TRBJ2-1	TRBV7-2	CASSARTGRNEQFF
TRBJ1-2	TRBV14	CASSQGGGQINYGYTF
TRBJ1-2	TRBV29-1	CSVDEGALNYGYTF
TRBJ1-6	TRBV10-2	CASQEDRDNSPLHF